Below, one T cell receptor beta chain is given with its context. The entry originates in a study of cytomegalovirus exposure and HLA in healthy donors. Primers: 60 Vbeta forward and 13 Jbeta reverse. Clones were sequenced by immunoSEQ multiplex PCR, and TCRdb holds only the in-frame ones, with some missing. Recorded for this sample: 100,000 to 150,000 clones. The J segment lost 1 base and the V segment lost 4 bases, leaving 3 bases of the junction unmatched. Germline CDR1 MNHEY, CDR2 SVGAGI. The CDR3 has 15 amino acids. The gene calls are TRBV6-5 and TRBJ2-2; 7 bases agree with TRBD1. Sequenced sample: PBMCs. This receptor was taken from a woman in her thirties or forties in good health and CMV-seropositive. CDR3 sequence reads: CASSSTGLNTGELFF. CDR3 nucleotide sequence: TGTGCCAGCAGTTCGACAGGGCTGAACACCGGGGAGCTGTTTTTT.